This entry features one TCR beta chain sequence. Its antigen is not yet known. Within one base of it there is no much larger clone, and no base qualities were kept. For CDR1 and CDR2, the germline V gene lists SQVTM and ANQGSEA. Relative to germline, V is 4 bases shorter and J is 8 bases shorter, with 17 bases between their ends. Its CDR3 holds 13 amino acids, cysteine through phenylalanine. Only CDR3 DNA remains: 39 bases, in frame from the first base. These data are taken from a study of T-cell reconstitution after alpha-beta-depleted transplantation in children listed by TCRdb under 2016. Background on the whole study: T-cell immune reconstitution after TCRalphabeta/CD19-depleted allogeneic hematopoietic cell transplantation in children was quantitatively tracked in the study by means of TCR repertoire profiling.

Library preparation was by PCR. Sequencing used an Illumina HiSeq 2500. TCR library preparation used molecular barcoding, with unique molecular identifiers applied to normalize quantification of the TCRbeta repertoire. In TCRdb, the public reads were trimmed at Q25 with fastp and aligned with MiXCR, with productive beta chains retained. Each entry is one CDR3 protein sequence, shown with its most common DNA and genes. Here the sample has some 520,000 distinct CDR3 sequences; roughly 33% occur a single time. 2% to 2.5% of the sample is in the top ten clones. This chain is built from TRBV29-1 and TRBJ2-5; a tentative D call is TRBD2 (6 bases match). The receptor comes from a human donor who donated a stem cell graft to a child with aplastic anemia. The specimen comprised PBMCs from the stem cell graft donor, sampled from the stem cell graft. At the DNA level, the sequence is TGCAGCGTTGGACGTCAAGGAGGGGCAACCCAGTACTTC. This yields the protein CSVGRQGGATQYF.